This T cell receptor (beta chain) was identified during a study of T cells in Graves' hyperthyroidism and ophthalmopathy. RNA transcripts served as the template for amplifying TCR beta CDR3 regions. A first-round RT-PCR of the TCR CDR3 used the HTBI primer set. TCRdb analysed the multiplex PCR reads with MiXCR anew, one entry per CDR3 protein. The profile shows a few hundred thousand distinct CDR3 sequences, 12% to 15% of them singletons. The germline V and J ends were trimmed by 8 bases and 1 base, with 11 bases remaining between them. The CDR3 spans 13 residues. Germline CDR1 SGHVS, CDR2 FQNEAQ. This clonotype was seen repeatedly, ten times or more.

This sequence joins TRBV7-8 and TRBJ1-1; perhaps TRBD1 as D (5 bases). The clonotype was recovered from a woman under 30 with Graves' hyperthyroidism. The sample consisted of blood. CDR3 residues: CASWGRRNTEAFF. DNA of the CDR3: TGTGCCAGCTGGGGCAGGAGGAACACTGAAGCTTTCTTT.